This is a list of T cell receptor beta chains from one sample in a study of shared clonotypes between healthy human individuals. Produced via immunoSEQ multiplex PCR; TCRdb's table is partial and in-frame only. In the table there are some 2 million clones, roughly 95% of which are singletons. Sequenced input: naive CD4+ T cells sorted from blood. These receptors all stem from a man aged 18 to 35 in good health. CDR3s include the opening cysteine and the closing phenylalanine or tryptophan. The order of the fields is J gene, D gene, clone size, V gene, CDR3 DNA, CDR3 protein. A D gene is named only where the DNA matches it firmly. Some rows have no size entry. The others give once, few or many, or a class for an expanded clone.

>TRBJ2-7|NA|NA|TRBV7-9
TGTGCCAGCAGCCCTAGGGGGGGACTTCTAAAATACGAGCAGTACTTC
CASSPRGGLLKYEQYF
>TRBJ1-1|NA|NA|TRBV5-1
TGCGCCAGCAGCCTTTCCGGGACGGTGAACACTGAAGCTTTCTTT
CASSLSGTVNTEAFF
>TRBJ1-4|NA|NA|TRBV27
TGTGCCAGCAGTTCGGTCCCGGGTTCCTATGAAAAACTGTTTTTT
CASSSVPGSYEKLFF
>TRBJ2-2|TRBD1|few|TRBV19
TGTGCCAGTAGTATAGGTGACAGGGTCACCGGGGAGCTGTTTTTT
CASSIGDRVTGELFF
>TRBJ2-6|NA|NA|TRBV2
TGTGCCAGCAGTTACGGACAGTCTGGGGCCAACGTCCTGACTTTC
CASSYGQSGANVLTF
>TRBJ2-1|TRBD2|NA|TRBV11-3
TGTGCCAGCAGCTGGACTAGCGGGAGCTATGAGCAGTTCTTC
CASSWTSGSYEQFF
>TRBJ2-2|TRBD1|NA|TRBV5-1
TGCGCCAGCAGCTCCCGTACAGGGGACACCGGGGAGCTGTTTTTT
CASSSRTGDTGELFF
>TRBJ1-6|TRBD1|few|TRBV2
TGTGCCAGCAGACAGGGGCTTAGTAATTCACCCCTCCACTTT
CASRQGLSNSPLHF
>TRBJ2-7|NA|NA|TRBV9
TGTGCCAGCAGCGGAGGCCAGTCTTCCTCCTACGAGCAGTACTTC
CASSGGQSSSYEQYF
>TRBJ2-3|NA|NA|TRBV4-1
TGCGCCAGCAGCCAAGTCGGGGTACCCACAGATACGCAGTATTTT
CASSQVGVPTDTQYF
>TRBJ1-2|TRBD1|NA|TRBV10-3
TGTGCCATCAGTGAGTCTCCACAGGGGCAGGTGGGAGGCTACACCTTC
CAISESPQGQVGGYTF
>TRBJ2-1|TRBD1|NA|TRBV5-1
TGCGCCAGCAGCTTGGAAGGGGCAGGGGGCGGCAATGAGCAGTTCTTC
CASSLEGAGGGNEQFF
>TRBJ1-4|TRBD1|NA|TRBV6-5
TGTGCCAGCAGCAGGACAGGCCGCCAGGATGAAAAACTGTTTTTT
CASSRTGRQDEKLFF
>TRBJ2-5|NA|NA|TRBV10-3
TGTGCCATCAGTGAGTCTGGGCCCACGGCCCAGTACTTC
CAISESGPTAQYF
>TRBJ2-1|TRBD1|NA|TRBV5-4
TGTGCCAGCAGCTTGATAGGACAGGGGAGTCATGAGCAGTTCTTC
CASSLIGQGSHEQFF
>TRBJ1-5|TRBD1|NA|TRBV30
TGTGCCTGGAATCAGCAGGGGGCCGCTCAGCCCCAGCATTTT
CAWNQQGAAQPQHF
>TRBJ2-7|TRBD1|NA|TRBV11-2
TGTGCCAGCAGCCCGAAGACAGGGGGTTCCTACGAGCAGTACTTC
CASSPKTGGSYEQYF
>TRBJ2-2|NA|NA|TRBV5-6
TGTGCCAGCAGCCATTGGCCGAACACCGGGGAGCTGTTTTTT
CASSHWPNTGELFF
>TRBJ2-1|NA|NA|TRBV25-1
TGTGCCAGCAGTGACGCGAGATCCAATGAGCAGTTCTTC
CASSDARSNEQFF
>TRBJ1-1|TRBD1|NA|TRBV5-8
TGTGCCAGCAGCCTGACAGGGGCCCTGAGCACTGAAGCTTTCTTT
CASSLTGALSTEAFF
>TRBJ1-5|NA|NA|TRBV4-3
TGCGCCAGCAGCCAAGCCCCGGGGCAGCCCCAGCATTTT
CASSQAPGQPQHF
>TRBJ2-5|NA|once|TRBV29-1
TGCAGCGCCAGCCGGGAAGAGACCCAGTACTTC
CSASREETQYF
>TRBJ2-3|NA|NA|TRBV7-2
TGTGCCAGCAGCTTAGGGGATGGGTGGCGGACAGATACGCAGTATTTT
CASSLGDGWRTDTQYF
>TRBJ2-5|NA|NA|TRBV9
TGTGCCAGCAGCGTAGAGGCTGGTCGGGAGACCCAGTACTTC
CASSVEAGRETQYF
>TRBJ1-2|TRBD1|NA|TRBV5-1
TGCGCCAGCAGCAGCGACAGGGCCGATGGCTACACCTTC
CASSSDRADGYTF
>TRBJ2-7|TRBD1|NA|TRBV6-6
TGTGCCAGCAGTAGACAGGGAAAAGGTTACGAGCAGTACTTC
CASSRQGKGYEQYF
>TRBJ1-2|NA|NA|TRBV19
TGTGCCAGTAGTATAGATCTGGGGCAGAACTATGGCTACACCTTC
CASSIDLGQNYGYTF
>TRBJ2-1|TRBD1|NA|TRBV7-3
TGTGCCAGCAGCTCCAATGGGCCAGGGGGCGGGAATGAGCAGTTCTTC
CASSSNGPGGGNEQFF
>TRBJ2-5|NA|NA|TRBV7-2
TGTGCCAGCACTAACTCGAAAGAGACCCAGTACTTC
CASTNSKETQYF
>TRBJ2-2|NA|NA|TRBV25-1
TGTGCCAGCAGTTTTAGCACGGGACATGGGAACACCGGGGAGCTGTTTTTT
CASSFSTGHGNTGELFF
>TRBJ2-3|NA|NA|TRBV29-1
TGCAGCGTTGAAGAATTTCCGCTTCACACAGATACGCAGTATTTT
CSVEEFPLHTDTQYF
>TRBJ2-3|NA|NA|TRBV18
TGTGCCAGCTCACCTACAGCTCCTAGCACAGATACGCAGTATTTT
CASSPTAPSTDTQYF
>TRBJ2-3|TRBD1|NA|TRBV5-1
TGCGCCAGCAGCGACAGGGGGCTGGGGGATACGCAGTATTTT
CASSDRGLGDTQYF
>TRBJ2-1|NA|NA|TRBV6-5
TGTGCCAGCAGTTACGTTCGAGCGGGCCACAATGAGCAGTTCTTC
CASSYVRAGHNEQFF
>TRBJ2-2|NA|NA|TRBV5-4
TGTGCCAGCAGCTTGAACGGGGGCGCCGGGGAGCTGTTTTTT
CASSLNGGAGELFF
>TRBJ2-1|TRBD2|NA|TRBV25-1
TGTGCCAGCCGACTAGCGGGAGGGGGTGAGCAGTTCTTC
CASRLAGGGEQFF
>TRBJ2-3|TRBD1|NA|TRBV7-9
TGTGCCAGCAGCACCGGGGACAGGGCCACAGATACGCAGTATTTT
CASSTGDRATDTQYF
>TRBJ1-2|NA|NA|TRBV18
TGTGCCAGCTCACCCCGAGTCATCGCATATGACTATGGCTACACCTTC
CASSPRVIAYDYGYTF
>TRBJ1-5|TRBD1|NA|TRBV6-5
TGTGCCAGCAGTTCCGGACAGGGGGCCGGTCAGCCCCAGCATTTT
CASSSGQGAGQPQHF
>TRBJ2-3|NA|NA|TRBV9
TGTGCCAGCAGCGTAGAGGCAAGCACAGATACGCAGTATTTT
CASSVEASTDTQYF
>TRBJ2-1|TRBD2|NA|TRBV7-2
TGTGCCAGCAGCCCATGGACTAGCGGAGACAATGAGCAGTTCTTC
CASSPWTSGDNEQFF
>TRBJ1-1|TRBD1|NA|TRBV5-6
TGTGCCAGCAGCTCAGACAGGGGTCGGGGCCGGACTGAAGCTTTCTTT
CASSSDRGRGRTEAFF
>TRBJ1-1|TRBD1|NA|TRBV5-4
TGTGCCAGCAGCTGGGACAGGATGAACACTGAAGCTTTCTTT
CASSWDRMNTEAFF
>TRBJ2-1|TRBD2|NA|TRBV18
TGTGCCAGCTCACGACTAGCGGTTGACAATGAGCAGTTCTTC
CASSRLAVDNEQFF
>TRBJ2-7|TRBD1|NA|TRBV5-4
TGTGCCAGCAGCCTGGCGGGGACAGGGATTGGAGAGCAGTACTTC
CASSLAGTGIGEQYF